These 18 T cell receptor beta chains were all obtained from the same sample, sequenced in a study of blood T cell repertoires in COVID-19. Assay used: immunoSEQ multiplex PCR; TCRdb lists only in-frame clones, some missing. This table holds about 380,000 clones, about 89% found once. Source material: peripheral blood. The source of these receptors is a man aged 35 to 55 with acute or convalescent COVID-19.

The V gene is TRBV5-4, the J gene TRBJ2-3; 13 bases match TRBD2. V lost 3 bases to trimming and J lost 8 bases; unmatched junction nucleotides: 9. There are 16 residues in the CDR3. Germline V lookup: CDR1 SGHNT, CDR2 YYREEE (reference sequence). The CDR3 reads CASSSGTSGNRGTQYF. CDR3 DNA sequence: TGTGCCAGCAGCTCTGGGACTAGCGGGAATAGGGGTACGCAGTATTTT.

This chain connects TRBV5-4 to TRBJ2-3; D uncertain. Deletions cut 1 base from V and 1 base from J, with 10 bases between. Germline-derived CDR1 and CDR2 are SGHNT and YYREEE (reference sequence). The CDR3 length is 15 residues. The DNA of the CDR3 is TGTGCCAGCAGCTTGTCCCCCGGAGGCACAGATACGCAGTATTTT. Its protein is CASSLSPGGTDTQYF.

The chain is built from TRBV11-2 and TRBJ1-4; TRBD1 matches at 9 bases. Trimming removed 6 bases from V and 6 bases from J; junction bases left unmatched: 8. The CDR3 is 15 amino acids. Germline V gene sequence: CDR1 SGHAT, CDR2 FQNNGV. The CDR3 is CASRTGTGSDEKLFF. The CDR3 DNA sequence: TGTGCCAGCAGAACCGGGACAGGGTCTGATGAAAAACTGTTTTTT.

The CDR3 DNA reads as TGTGCCAGCAGCCAAGATTCGACAGCTAATTCACCCCTCCACTTT. Translated, it gives CASSQDSTANSPLHF. The chain carries TRBV3-1 (or the pseudogene TRBV3-2) and TRBJ1-6; a possible D gene is TRBD1 (5 bases). V gave up 0 bases and J gave up 6 bases, with 9 bases separating them. Germline values: CDR1 LGHDT, CDR2 YNNKEL (reference sequence). The length of the CDR3 is 15 residues.

This chain links TRBV15 with TRBJ2-7; weak D call: TRBD2 (6 bases). V was clipped by 3 bases and J by 0 bases, with 9 bases between them. Germline V gene lookup returns CDR1 LNHNV and CDR2 YYDKDF (reference sequence). This CDR3 comprises 14 residues. This CDR3 is CATSRGTFSYEQYF. In DNA, the CDR3 is TGTGCCACCAGCAGGGGGACTTTCTCCTACGAGCAGTACTTC.

This rearrangement joins TRBV27 to TRBJ2-5; 9 bases match TRBD1. In germline, CDR1 is MNHEY, CDR2 SMNVEV (reference sequence). This CDR3 comprises 14 residues. Trimming at V came to 8 bases and at J to 4 bases, leaving 8 bases not matched to a gene. CDR3 DNA: TGTGCCAGCGGCTTGAACAGGGGGCGAGAGACCCAGTACTTC. It codes for CASGLNRGRETQYF.

The gene calls are TRBV18 and TRBJ2-3, with 9 bases aligning to TRBD1. Per the germline V gene, CDR1 is KGHSH and CDR2 is LQKENI. The CDR3 covers 16 residues. V was clipped by 0 bases and J by 3 bases; unmatched bases: 4. For the CDR3, the DNA is TGTGCCAGCTCACCACCTCCACAGGGGGCAACAGATACGCAGTATTTT. Its protein is CASSPPPQGATDTQYF.

V gene TRBV7-2 combines with J gene TRBJ2-3; 9 nucleotides align to TRBD1. CDR1 and CDR2 (germline): SGHTA, FQGNSA. This CDR3 spans 15 amino acids. V lost 5 bases and J lost 3; bases outside the gene matches: 6. This CDR3 is CASSIDRGDTDTQYF. CDR3 DNA: TGTGCCAGCAGCATCGACAGGGGGGATACAGATACGCAGTATTTT.

The genes are TRBV28 and TRBJ2-7, with TRBD1 identical over 8 bases. V lost 10 bases, J lost 3 bases, and 14 bases stayed unmatched. CDR3 length equals 15 residues. In germline, CDR1 is MDHEN, CDR2 SYDVKM. CDR3 sequence (DNA): TGTGCCACCCTGTCACCGTTTGACAGGGGCTACGAGCAGTACTTC. Protein sequence: CATLSPFDRGYEQYF.

The rearrangement joins TRBV28 to TRBJ2-1; 10 bases fit TRBD1. Germline V lookup: CDR1 MDHEN, CDR2 SYDVKM. The CDR3 runs 17 residues. The J segment lost 8 bases and the V segment lost 0 bases, leaving 10 bases of the junction unmatched. For the CDR3, the DNA is TGTGCCAGCAGTTTATGGAGGGGAGGGGACAGGGGCTATGAGCAGTTCTTC. Its protein product is CASSLWRGGDRGYEQFF. Complete variable domain (other parts from reference TRBV28 and TRBJ2-1): DVKVTQSSRYLVKRTGEKVFLECVQDMDHENMFWYRQDPGLGLRLIYFSYDVKMKEKGDIPEGYSVSREKKERFSLILESASTNQTSMYLCASSLWRGGDRGYEQFFGPGTRLTVL.

The count of this clone is one. The chain employs TRBV27 and TRBJ1-4, with 9 bases matching TRBD1. V was clipped by 3 bases and J by 8 bases; unmatched bases: 7. Germline V gene sequence: CDR1 MNHEY, CDR2 SMNVEV (reference sequence). This CDR3 spans 15 amino acids. CDR3 amino acids: CASSLGTGTGEKLFF. CDR3 coding DNA: TGTGCCAGCAGTTTGGGGACCGGGACAGGGGAAAAACTGTTTTTT.

This chain uses TRBV4-1 with TRBJ2-5; D uncertain. The CDR3 runs to 14 residues. The V gene lost 6 bases and the J gene lost 3 bases, with 14 bases spanning the gap. Germline lookup yields CDR1 MGHRA and CDR2 YSYEKL. The DNA of the CDR3 is TGCGCCAGCAGTTCTAGACTCGTAAAAGAGACCCAGTACTTC. Amino acids: CASSSRLVKETQYF.

The gene calls are TRBV30 and TRBJ2-7; 8 positions match TRBD2. Per germline, CDR1 GTSNPN and CDR2 SVGIG (reference sequence). V shed 5 bases, J shed 7 bases, and the junction held 10 bases outside the gene matches. This CDR3 spans 13 amino acids. The CDR3 nucleotides read TGTGCCTGGGCCCCCCGGGGGGGCGGGGAGCAGTACTTC. The encoded protein is CAWAPRGGGEQYF.

The chain has TRBV18 and TRBJ2-1; 11 bases are a match to TRBD2. Trimming took 0 bases from V and 8 from J; bases not matched to a gene: 12. The germline gives CDR1 KGHSH, CDR2 LQKENI. The CDR3 spans 18 residues. The CDR3 region has the DNA TGTGCCAGCTCACCACCGTTCCGGACTAGCGGGCGGACCGATGAGCAGTTCTTC. Translated: CASSPPFRTSGRTDEQFF.

The V and J genes are TRBV27 and TRBJ1-6; D ambiguous. The V end lost 2 bases, the J end lost 4 bases, and 12 bases lay between the germline ends. There are 16 residues in the CDR3. Germline V gene sequence: CDR1 MNHEY, CDR2 SMNVEV (reference sequence). The CDR3 here is CASSLTWRAYNSPLHF. The CDR3 nucleotides are TGTGCCAGCAGTTTAACCTGGAGGGCTTATAATTCACCCCTCCACTTT.

The V call is TRBV4-3, the J call TRBJ2-5, with D unclear. Germline V CDR1 and CDR2: LGHNA, YSLEER. The V end lost 1 base, the J end lost 1 base, and 10 bases lay between the germline ends. CDR3 size: 15 residues. The CDR3 DNA reads TGCGCCAGCAGCCAAGTGTCCGGAGCCCAAGAGACCCAGTACTTC. Its protein product is CASSQVSGAQETQYF.

The rearrangement uses TRBV5-1 and TRBJ2-1; 8 bases are a match to TRBD1. The V gene's germline CDR1 is SGHRS and CDR2 YFSETQ. V gave up 4 bases and J gave up 6 bases; unmatched junction bases: 6. This CDR3 is 14 amino acids long. In DNA, the CDR3 is TGCGCCAGCAGCATACAGGGACAGGCCAATGAGCAGTTCTTC. Protein: CASSIQGQANEQFF. The full variable domain, its missing parts supplied by reference TRBV5-1 and TRBJ2-1, is KAGVTQTPRYLIKTRGQQVTLSCSPISGHRSVSWYQQTPGQGLQFLFEYFSETQRNKGNFPGRFSGRQFSNSRSEMNVSTLELGDSALYLCASSIQGQANEQFFGPGTRLTVL.

The chain couples TRBV3-1 (or the pseudogene TRBV3-2) to TRBJ2-7; the match to TRBD2 covers 7 bases. Germline trimming cut 0 bases from V and 3 bases from J; bases unmatched to any gene: 8. The CDR3 contains 16 residues. Germline CDR1 is LGHDT and CDR2 is YNNKEL (reference sequence). The CDR3 DNA is TGTGCCAGCAGCCAAGATATGCCTAGCGGACTCTACGAGCAGTACTTC. Translation: CASSQDMPSGLYEQYF.